This is a list of T cell receptor beta chains from one sample in a study of cytomegalovirus exposure and HLA in healthy donors. Clones were sequenced by immunoSEQ multiplex PCR, and TCRdb holds only the in-frame ones, with some missing. In the table there are fewer than 200,000 clones, roughly 84% of which are singletons. Material: PBMCs. Receptor source: a male donor in good health and CMV-seronegative. Both conserved end residues are part of each CDR3. D genes are given only for firm matches. Size tells how often a clone was seen (once, few, many) or the class of an expanded clone, and some rows leave it out.

clone size	V gene	J gene	D gene	CDR3 DNA	CDR3 protein
-	TRBV28	TRBJ2-7	-	TGTGCCAGCAGAACAGGCCCCGGAGGGCCCTACGAGCAGTACTTC	CASRTGPGGPYEQYF
-	TRBV10-3	TRBJ1-1	-	TGTGCCATCACCCGTGGGGCAGGGGACACTGAAGCTTTCTTT	CAITRGAGDTEAFF
-	TRBV30	TRBJ1-1	-	TGTGCCTGGAGCCCGAGTCGGGTTTTGGGGGGGTATCTGAACACTGAAGCTTTCTTT	CAWSPSRVLGGYLNTEAFF
-	TRBV5-6	TRBJ1-4	-	TGTGCCAGCAGCTTGTTGGGAGCAACTAATGAAAAACTGTTTTTT	CASSLLGATNEKLFF
-	TRBV9	TRBJ2-3	TRBD2	TGTGCCAGCAGCGTAGACCCTCCTGGACTAGCCACAGATACGCAGTATTTT	CASSVDPPGLATDTQYF
-	TRBV6-1	TRBJ1-5	TRBD1	TGTGCCAGCACCCTCGGACAGGGGCTCGGTCAGCCCCAGCATTTT	CASTLGQGLGQPQHF
-	TRBV11-2	TRBJ2-7	-	TGTGCCAGCAGCAGCGGGCGGTCCTACGAGCAGTACTTC	CASSSGRSYEQYF
-	TRBV19	TRBJ2-7	-	TGTGCCAGTATGATAGGAGATAACCTCTTCTACGAGCAGTACTTC	CASMIGDNLFYEQYF
-	TRBV5-6	TRBJ1-3	-	TGTGCCAGCAGCTTAAGGGGTTCTGGAAACACCATATATTTT	CASSLRGSGNTIYF
-	TRBV27	TRBJ2-7	-	TGTGCCAGCAGCCAAGACAGGTTGCGGGTTTTTTACGAGCAGTACTTC	CASSQDRLRVFYEQYF
-	TRBV27	TRBJ1-2	-	TGTGCCAGCAGTCTAGGACAAGGCCAAAACTATGGCTACACCTTC	CASSLGQGQNYGYTF
-	TRBV28	TRBJ1-5	-	TGTGCCAGCAGGGCCGACAGAAGCAATCAGCCCCAGCATTTT	CASRADRSNQPQHF
-	TRBV7-8	TRBJ2-5	TRBD1	TGTGCCAGCGCTACGGCGGGACAGGGGTGGGTGACCCAGTACTTC	CASATAGQGWVTQYF
-	TRBV30	TRBJ2-1	TRBD1	TGTGCCTGGAGTGTACTGGGACAGGGGTCGTTCTTC	CAWSVLGQGSFF
-	TRBV28	TRBJ2-7	TRBD1	TGTGCCAGCATGGGTTCGGACAGGGGCTCCTACGAGCAGTACTTC	CASMGSDRGSYEQYF
-	TRBV6-6	TRBJ1-3	-	TGTGCCAGCACTCCCGGACAGAGCTCTGGAAACACCATATATTTT	CASTPGQSSGNTIYF
-	TRBV21-1	TRBJ2-7	-	TGTGCCAGCAGCATCCCCGGAGGCGAGCAGTACTTC	CASSIPGGEQYF
-	TRBV7-8	TRBJ1-2	-	TGTGCCAGCAGCTTACGAAGCAGGGGTCTCGATGGCTACACCTTC	CASSLRSRGLDGYTF
-	TRBV10-3	TRBJ2-5	TRBD2	TGTGCCATCGGAGGACTAGCGGGAGGCGGTTTGAAGACCCAGTACTTC	CAIGGLAGGGLKTQYF
-	TRBV30	TRBJ2-3	-	TGTGCCTGGAGTGTACGAGCTATCACAGATACGCAGTATTTT	CAWSVRAITDTQYF
-	TRBV18	TRBJ1-1	TRBD1	TGTGCCAGCTCACGAAAACAGGGGGTAACTGAAGCTTTCTTT	CASSRKQGVTEAFF
-	TRBV6-5	TRBJ2-7	TRBD1	TGTGCCAGCAGTCCCCCGGGACAGACCTACGAGCAGTACTTC	CASSPPGQTYEQYF
-	TRBV5-5	TRBJ2-7	TRBD1	TGTGCCAGCAGCCCCGACGCAGGGGGCGTCTCGTACGAGCAGTACTTC	CASSPDAGGVSYEQYF
-	TRBV14	TRBJ2-1	-	TGTGCCAGCAGCCAAGTAACCGGTGAGCAGTTCTTC	CASSQVTGEQFF
-	TRBV6-6	TRBJ1-6	-	TGTGCCAGCAGTTACTCCACAGCTTATAATTCACCCCTCCACTTT	CASSYSTAYNSPLHF
few	TRBV5-1	TRBJ1-1	-	TGCGCCAGCAGCTGGGGGGACACTGAAGCTTTCTTT	CASSWGDTEAFF
-	TRBV7-8	TRBJ2-5	TRBD1	TGTGCCAGCATCAACCCCCGGGACAGGTTTTTCGAGGAGACCCAGTACTTC	CASINPRDRFFEETQYF
-	TRBV6-5	TRBJ1-6	-	TGTGCCAGCAGTTACTCCCGCAGTCCGAATTCACCCCTCCACTTT	CASSYSRSPNSPLHF
-	TRBV5-1	TRBJ1-1	-	TGCGCCAGCAGCCCGGAGCGGGGGTTAACTGAAGCTTTCTTT	CASSPERGLTEAFF
once	TRBV12-5	TRBJ1-1	TRBD1	TGTGCTAGTGGCTGGGACAGGAACACTGAAGCTTTCTTT	CASGWDRNTEAFF
-	TRBV29-1	TRBJ1-1	-	TGCAGCGCGTGGGACAAGGTGAACACTGAAGCTTTCTTT	CSAWDKVNTEAFF
-	TRBV19	TRBJ2-7	TRBD1	TGTGCCAGTAGTCCTGGACAGGGGAAGACCTACGAGCAGTACTTC	CASSPGQGKTYEQYF
once	TRBV19	TRBJ1-5	-	TGTGCCAGTAGTATAATAGGGGGACAGCCCCAGCATTTT	CASSIIGGQPQHF
-	TRBV6-1	TRBJ1-6	-	TGTGCCAGCTACACCGACAGAAATAATTCACCCCTCCACTTT	CASYTDRNNSPLHF
-	TRBV7-6	TRBJ1-1	-	TGTGCCAGCAGCCCCGCGGTGACTGAAGCTTTCTTT	CASSPAVTEAFF
few	TRBV11-2	TRBJ2-7	TRBD2	TGTGCCAGCAGCTATACCGGGGCGGGGGGCTGGTACGAGCAGTACTTC	CASSYTGAGGWYEQYF
-	TRBV9	TRBJ1-5	-	TGTGCCAGCAGCGATGGAGATTATAGCAATCAGCCCCAGCATTTT	CASSDGDYSNQPQHF
-	TRBV28	TRBJ2-1	-	TGTGCCAGCAGCCGAGGATCGAGCGGACAGTTCTTC	CASSRGSSGQFF
-	TRBV5-6	TRBJ2-3	TRBD2	TGTGCCAGCAGTTCCTTGGTCCTAGCGGGAGTCGGTACGCAGTATTTT	CASSSLVLAGVGTQYF
few	TRBV5-1	TRBJ1-2	-	TGCGCCAGCAGCTTGGTTCAGGGAGGTGCAGGCTACACCTTC	CASSLVQGGAGYTF
-	TRBV19	TRBJ2-6	-	TGTGCCAGTAGGATGTCCGACGGGGGCTCTGGGGCCAACGTCCTGACTTTC	CASRMSDGGSGANVLTF
-	TRBV6-1	TRBJ2-7	-	TGTGCCAGCAGTGAGATCAGGTCCTACGAGCAGTACTTC	CASSEIRSYEQYF
-	TRBV7-7	TRBJ2-1	TRBD2	TGTGCCAGCAGCCCAAGCGGGGGGGTTGGACAGTTCTTC	CASSPSGGVGQFF
-	TRBV2	TRBJ2-2	-	TGTGCCAGCAGTCTAGATTCGCCGAACACCGGGGAGCTGTTTTTT	CASSLDSPNTGELFF